This T cell receptor (beta chain) is drawn from a study of T cells in Graves' hyperthyroidism and ophthalmopathy. Study-wide results and caveats: Expanded thyroid clonotypes (above 0.001) were mostly also found in blood.

A note on this clonotype: Its cognate antigen is unknown.

The PBMCs were sourced from fresh peripheral blood (around 9.9 ml). The germline V gene encodes CDR1 SNHLY and CDR2 FYNNEI. The CDR3 sequence is 16 residues long. V lost 8 bases, J lost 7 bases, and 24 bases lay in between. Amplification yielded TCR beta CDR3 regions, with RNA transcripts as the source. Initially, a first-round RT-PCR of the TCR CDR3 employed the HTBI primer set. TCRdb processed the multiplex PCR reads anew with MiXCR; each CDR3 protein has one entry. The sample has roughly 300,000 distinct CDR3 sequences, 18% seen once. The sequencing input was blood. The receptor was isolated from a woman in her fifties or sixties with Graves' hyperthyroidism. The chain recombines TRBV2 with TRBJ2-1, with D possibly being TRBD1 or TRBD2 (7 bases each). The CDR3 nucleotides read TGTGCCAGCCCGCAGGGGGAGGGCCTCCGGTTTAATGAGCAGTTCTTC. Encoded protein: CASPQGEGLRFNEQFF.